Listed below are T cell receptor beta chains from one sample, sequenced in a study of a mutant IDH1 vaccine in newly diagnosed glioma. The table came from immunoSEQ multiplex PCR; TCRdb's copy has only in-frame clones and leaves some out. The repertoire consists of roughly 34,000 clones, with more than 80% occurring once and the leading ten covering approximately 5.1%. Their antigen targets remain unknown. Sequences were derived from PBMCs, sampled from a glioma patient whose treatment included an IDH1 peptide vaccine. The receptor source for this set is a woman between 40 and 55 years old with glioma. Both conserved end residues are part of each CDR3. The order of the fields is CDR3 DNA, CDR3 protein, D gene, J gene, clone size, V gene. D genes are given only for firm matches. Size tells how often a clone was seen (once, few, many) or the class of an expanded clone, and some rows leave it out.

TGCGCCAGCAGCCAGGAGGGCTCACAGGGGTCGAGACTAGCGGACCACTACGAGCAGTACTTC | CASSQEGSQGSRLADHYEQYF | TRBD2 | TRBJ2-7 | . | TRBV4-1
TGTGCCAGCAGCGGGGCCCGGGACCCCCGTGATGAGCAGTTCTTC | CASSGARDPRDEQFF | . | TRBJ2-1 | . | TRBV9
TGCGCCAGCAGTCCTTCAGGGAAGGAAGCTTTCTTT | CASSPSGKEAFF | . | TRBJ1-1 | few | TRBV10-1
TGTGCCAGCAGCTTTTCTCGGGGAGGGAACACTGAAGCTTTCTTT | CASSFSRGGNTEAFF | . | TRBJ1-1 | . | TRBV7-9
TGTGCCAGCAGTCCCGGCGGGACAGGACAAGAGACCCAGTACTTC | CASSPGGTGQETQYF | TRBD1 | TRBJ2-5 | . | TRBV2
TGTGCCAGCAGTTCTGTTGTGGGGCACTACGAGCAGTACTTC | CASSSVVGHYEQYF | . | TRBJ2-7 | . | TRBV5-4
TGTGCCATCAAGACCTTGAACACTGAAGCTTTCTTT | CAIKTLNTEAFF | . | TRBJ1-1 | . | TRBV6-1
TGTGCCAGCTCTCCCGGGACAGGTTCCTACAATGAGCAGTTCTTC | CASSPGTGSYNEQFF | TRBD1 | TRBJ2-1 | . | TRBV18
TGTGCCAGCAGCCTACAAGAGACCCAGTACTTC | CASSLQETQYF | . | TRBJ2-5 | . | TRBV11-2
TGTGCCAGCAGTGAGCCCCGCAGATCTTCAGATACGCAGTATTTT | CASSEPRRSSDTQYF | . | TRBJ2-3 | . | TRBV25-1
TGTGCCAGCAGCCTCGGGACAGGGTCGAACACTGAAGCTTTCTTT | CASSLGTGSNTEAFF | TRBD1 | TRBJ1-1 | once | TRBV7-2
TGTGCCAGCAGCTTAAGTCCCCCCGGGACAGGGCTCTCCTACGAGCAGTACTTC | CASSLSPPGTGLSYEQYF | TRBD1 | TRBJ2-7 | . | TRBV7-9
TGCGCCAGCAGTGAGTATTTGTCTAGCGGGGGAGCAGATACGCAGTATTTT | CASSEYLSSGGADTQYF | TRBD2 | TRBJ2-3 | . | TRBV10-1
TGTGCCAGCAGTCACCTACTAGACAGCACAGATACGCAGTATTTT | CASSHLLDSTDTQYF | . | TRBJ2-3 | . | TRBV6-1
TGCGCCAGCAGGCCCGGGGGGCCCCTAAACACTGAAGCTTTCTTT | CASRPGGPLNTEAFF | . | TRBJ1-1 | . | TRBV5-1
TGTGCCAGCAGGACAGGGGGCTCTGGAAACACCATATATTTT | CASRTGGSGNTIYF | TRBD1 | TRBJ1-3 | . | TRBV6-5
TGCGCCAGCAGCTTCCCGGGACAGACTACTGGGAACACTGAAGCTTTCTTT | CASSFPGQTTGNTEAFF | TRBD1 | TRBJ1-1 | . | TRBV5-1
TGTGCCACCAGCAGAGAGCCTGCAACTAATGAAAAACTGTTTTTT | CATSREPATNEKLFF | . | TRBJ1-4 | few | TRBV15
TGTGCCAGCTCAGACCAAGAGACCCAGTACTTC | CASSDQETQYF | . | TRBJ2-5 | . | TRBV18
TGTGCCTGGACGCGCGGAACGAACACCGGGGAGCTGTTTTTT | CAWTRGTNTGELFF | . | TRBJ2-2 | . | TRBV30
TGCGCCAGCAGCCGGGACACTGAAGCTTTCTTT | CASSRDTEAFF | . | TRBJ1-1 | . | TRBV4-1
TGCGCCAGCAGTGAAGCCCCCCAGGGTACGCAGTATTTT | CASSEAPQGTQYF | . | TRBJ2-3 | . | TRBV10-1
TGTGCCAGCAGTGTCGGGTTAGGGGAACAGCCCCAGCATTTT | CASSVGLGEQPQHF | . | TRBJ1-5 | . | TRBV2
TGTGCCAGCAGTGATCAGGGGGGCACAGATACGCAGTATTTT | CASSDQGGTDTQYF | TRBD1 | TRBJ2-3 | . | TRBV2
TGTGCCAGCAGTTTTTCACCCTACGGTGGCAATCAGCCCCAGCATTTT | CASSFSPYGGNQPQHF | . | TRBJ1-5 | . | TRBV27
TGTGCCTGGAGTACAGGGGGCTATGAGCAGTTCTTC | CAWSTGGYEQFF | TRBD1 | TRBJ2-1 | . | TRBV30
TGCGCCAGCAGCTTGGGAGGCCCCAGGTACACTGAAGCTTTCTTT | CASSLGGPRYTEAFF | . | TRBJ1-1 | . | TRBV5-1
TGCGCCAGCAGTGAGGGGTATTCTGTGGGGTCCCAGTACTTC | CASSEGYSVGSQYF | . | TRBJ2-5 | . | TRBV10-2
TGTGCCAGCAGCTTAGTGTGGCTAGCCGATAATGAGCAGTTCTTC | CASSLVWLADNEQFF | . | TRBJ2-1 | . | TRBV7-2
TGTGCCAGCAGCTCGACAGGGAGTGAAGCTTTCTTT | CASSSTGSEAFF | TRBD1 | TRBJ1-1 | . | TRBV7-9
TGTGCCAGCAGCTCCGGGCTGTCACAAAAGGCTGAAGCTTTCTTT | CASSSGLSQKAEAFF | . | TRBJ1-1 | . | TRBV7-8
TGTGCCAGTAGTATCGGCGGGGTTACAGGGGCCAACGTCCTGACTTTC | CASSIGGVTGANVLTF | . | TRBJ2-6 | . | TRBV19
TGCGCCAGCAGCTCGGAGGCAGATACGCAGTATTTT | CASSSEADTQYF | . | TRBJ2-3 | . | TRBV5-1
TGTGCCAGCTCACCGGAGCGGGGGAACTACGAGCAGTACTTC | CASSPERGNYEQYF | TRBD2 | TRBJ2-7 | once | TRBV18
TGCGCCAGCAGTGAAGGACCCACCGGGGAGCTGTTTTTT | CASSEGPTGELFF | . | TRBJ2-2 | . | TRBV10-1
TGCGCCAGCAGCCAAGGGAGGGCCTGGGGCACTGAAGCTTTCTTT | CASSQGRAWGTEAFF | . | TRBJ1-1 | . | TRBV4-1
TGTGCCTGGAGTGACGGCGGGAGGGCGGCAGATACGCAGTATTTT | CAWSDGGRAADTQYF | TRBD2 | TRBJ2-3 | . | TRBV30
TGTGCCAGCAGTAGGCAGGGGATCCATGGCTACACCTTC | CASSRQGIHGYTF | . | TRBJ1-2 | . | TRBV6-5
TGTGCCAGCAGCCCCCTAATGGGGGGCACCGGGGAGCTGTTTTTT | CASSPLMGGTGELFF | . | TRBJ2-2 | . | TRBV5-6
TGCGCCAGCAGCCAAGATGGGGCAGGGCGTGAGACCCAGTACTTC | CASSQDGAGRETQYF | . | TRBJ2-5 | once | TRBV4-1
TGTGCCAGCAGGAGGGGTGGTACTGAAGCTTTCTTT | CASRRGGTEAFF | . | TRBJ1-1 | . | TRBV7-2
TGTGCCAGCAGTTACTCGGGGGGTAATCAGCCCCAGCATTTT | CASSYSGGNQPQHF | . | TRBJ1-5 | . | TRBV6-5
TGTGCCAGCAGCGGACGGGGCGGATTAAACTATGGCTACACCTTC | CASSGRGGLNYGYTF | . | TRBJ1-2 | . | TRBV9
TGTGCCAGCAGCTTAACCCTGAACACTGAAGCTTTCTTT | CASSLTLNTEAFF | . | TRBJ1-1 | few | TRBV7-9
TGTGCCTGCGATCGAGGGCCCGAGACCCAGTACTTC | CACDRGPETQYF | . | TRBJ2-5 | . | TRBV30
TGTGCCAGCAGCCAGGAAGGGACGAACACTGAAGCTTTCTTT | CASSQEGTNTEAFF | . | TRBJ1-1 | . | TRBV7-6
TGTGCCAGCAGCTACGCCGACAGGAACACTGAAGCTTTCTTT | CASSYADRNTEAFF | . | TRBJ1-1 | few | TRBV2
TGTGCCAGCAGCTTATGGGACGTGTCCTACGAGCAGTACTTC | CASSLWDVSYEQYF | . | TRBJ2-7 | . | TRBV5-5
TGTGCCAGCCATAAATCTCCGGGACTAGCGGGAGTAAGGGAGCAGTACTTC | CASHKSPGLAGVREQYF | TRBD2 | TRBJ2-7 | . | TRBV2
TGTGCCAGCAGTCTTCATCCGGACAGCCGCTACACCTTC | CASSLHPDSRYTF | . | TRBJ1-2 | . | TRBV28
TGCGCCAGCAGCTTGGGGGCCCACAGGGAGTACGAGCAGTACTTC | CASSLGAHREYEQYF | . | TRBJ2-7 | . | TRBV5-1
TGTGCCAGCATTAGGACTAGCGGGGGAAATGAGCAGTTCTTC | CASIRTSGGNEQFF | TRBD2 | TRBJ2-1 | few | TRBV6-1
TGTGCCAGCAGTCTGGGGACAGGGGCCGGGGAGCTGTTTTTT | CASSLGTGAGELFF | TRBD1 | TRBJ2-2 | . | TRBV6-4
TGTGCCAGCAGCTTTGACAGGGGGCAGGATGAGCAGTTCTTC | CASSFDRGQDEQFF | TRBD1 | TRBJ2-1 | . | TRBV13
TGTGCCTGGAGCAGAGGTAGGGGGGACTATGGCTACACCTTC | CAWSRGRGDYGYTF | . | TRBJ1-2 | . | TRBV30